This entry concerns a single T cell receptor beta chain. The CDR3 runs 18 residues. Germline CDR1 and CDR2: MDHEN and SYDVKM. The germline V and J ends were trimmed by 0 bases and 1 base, with 15 bases remaining between them. Researchers divided each subset's genomic DNA evenly across several immunoSEQ plates. What was sequenced on ten immunoSEQ deep assay plates was unsorted PBMC DNA. The protocol was immunoSEQ multiplex PCR, while the TCRdb copy is restricted to in-frame clones and leaves out a portion. The sample includes about 480,000 clones, around 79% of them seen just once. Each donor was a Caucasian adult residing in Nashville, Tennessee. The sample is drawn from a study of shared clonotypes between healthy human individuals.

The TCR was taken from a woman between 40 and 55 years old in good health. Some clones in this sample may be carry-over from other donors' samples. The rearrangement uses TRBV28 and TRBJ2-2; the D call may be TRBD1 or TRBD2 (6 bases each). The sequenced sample was PBMCs. The CDR3 DNA reads TGTGCCAGCAGTTTATGGGGGGGCGGAGGGTTGAACACCGGGGAGCTGTTTTTT. Amino acids: CASSLWGGGGLNTGELFF.